The clone carrying this T cell receptor (beta chain) was seen at least ten times. Its antigen is unknown. V lost 5 bases, J lost 4 bases, and 4 bases stayed unmatched. Germline V CDR1 and CDR2: MRHNA, SNTAGT. CDR3 size: 13 residues. The data were obtained in a study of Graves' ophthalmopathy and Graves' hyperthyroidism. Points from the study as a whole: With 60% to 71% sensitivity and over 72% specificity, the model predicted ophthalmopathy progression. The blood repertoire also included most expanded thyroid clonotypes above 0.001 frequency.

Included hyperthyroidism patients were aged 18 to 65 and newly diagnosed (under 2 months' duration). Orbital computed tomography, together with clinical symptoms, serum thyroxine, TRAb and thyroid ultrasound, was used for diagnosis. Amplification targeted the TCR beta CDR3 regions, with RNA transcripts as the source material. First-round RT-PCR relied on HTBI primers, and a second-round multiplex PCR came next. From the multiplex PCR reads, TCRdb called clonotypes with MiXCR, one entry per CDR3 protein. The table records 400,000 to 450,000 distinct CDR3 sequences, around 20% of them present only once.

The sequence was obtained from a woman aged 18-35 years with stable Graves' hyperthyroidism. The rearrangement joins TRBV6-4 to TRBJ1-2, with 7 positions matching TRBD1. Sequenced input: peripheral blood. The CDR3 DNA reads TGTGCCAGCAGTATGACAGGGACCTATGGCTACACCTTC. Amino acids: CASSMTGTYGYTF.